The T cell receptor (beta chain) described here comes from a study of cytomegalovirus exposure and HLA in healthy donors. Background on the study: An analysis done earlier identified approximately 120 million unique TCR beta sequences from 190 million or so T cells. Tens of millions of unique TCRs from HLA-typed donors were held in an early release of data. Falling in the Caucasian-associated ancestry cluster were 65% to 90% of under 500 genotyped donors. Findings and caveats of the study: The study recorded 164 TCR beta chains that were cytomegalovirus-associated.

To note about this clone: Its antigen is not known.

60 Vbeta and 13 Jbeta primers were used in PCR. Measured with immunoSEQ multiplex PCR; TCRdb has only the in-frame clones, and not every one. The table includes 80,000 to 90,000 clones, 79% detected once. Losses at the gene ends were 11 bases for V and 9 bases for J; bases not matched to a gene: 5. The CDR3 totals 12 residues. Germline V gene sequence: CDR1 MDHEN, CDR2 SYDVKM. The TCR sequence derives from a man aged 30 to 45 in good health and CMV-seronegative. This rearrangement joins TRBV28 to TRBJ1-6; 9 bases are shared with TRBD1. Sequenced input: PBMCs. CDR3 DNA: TGTGCCTCCGGGACAGGGACTTCACCCCTCCACTTT. It encodes CASGTGTSPLHF.